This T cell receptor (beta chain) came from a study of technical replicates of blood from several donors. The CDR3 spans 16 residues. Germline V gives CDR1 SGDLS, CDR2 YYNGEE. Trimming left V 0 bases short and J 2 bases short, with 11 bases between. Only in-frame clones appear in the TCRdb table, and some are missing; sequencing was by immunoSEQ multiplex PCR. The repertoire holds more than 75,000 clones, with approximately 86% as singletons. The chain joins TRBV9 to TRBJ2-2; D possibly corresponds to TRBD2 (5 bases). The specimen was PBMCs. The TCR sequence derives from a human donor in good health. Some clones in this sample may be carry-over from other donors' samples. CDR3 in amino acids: CASSVVSGRNTGELFF. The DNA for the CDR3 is TGTGCCAGCAGCGTAGTTTCGGGGAGAAACACCGGGGAGCTGTTTTTT.